Each of the 26 T cell receptor beta chains below was sequenced from the same sample in a study of blood T cell repertoires in COVID-19. TCRdb's copy holds only in-frame clones and misses some; the assay was immunoSEQ multiplex PCR. The data contain 350,000 or so clones, approximately 91% of them singletons. Input material: PBMCs or T cells enriched from blood (not recorded which). The receptors were gathered from a young woman who had been exposed to COVID-19.

This clone was counted once. This chain joins TRBV7-2 and TRBJ2-1; 10 nucleotides match TRBD2. Germline CDR1 SGHTA, CDR2 FQGNSA. This CDR3 is 14 amino acids long. V was clipped by 3 bases and J by 12 bases; unmatched bases: 8. CDR3 protein: CASSLGTSAIGQFF. As DNA, the CDR3 is TGTGCCAGCAGCTTGGGGACTAGCGCTATCGGGCAGTTCTTC.

This chain joins TRBV14 and TRBJ2-1; 7 bases are a match to TRBD2. V lost 1 base to trimming and J lost 2 bases; unmatched junction nucleotides: 5. This CDR3 has 16 amino acids. CDR1 and CDR2 from the germline V gene are SGHDN and FVKESK. Here the CDR3 reads CASSQGQGLPYNEQFF. CDR3 bases: TGTGCCAGCAGCCAAGGCCAGGGACTACCCTACAATGAGCAGTTCTTC.

The chain joins TRBV28 to TRBJ1-2, with a possible D match to TRBD1 (6 bases). The CDR3 extends over 12 amino acids. The V gene lost 8 bases and the J gene lost 4 bases, with 11 bases spanning the gap. Germline V gene data show CDR1 as MDHEN and CDR2 as SYDVKM. The chain's CDR3 is CASAGAAYGYTF. CDR3 DNA sequence: TGTGCCAGCGCAGGGGCAGCCTATGGCTACACCTTC.

This rearrangement joins TRBV5-6 to TRBJ2-1; D might be TRBD2 (6 bases). CDR3 length: 16 amino acids. The germline V gene encodes CDR1 SGHDT and CDR2 YYEEEE. Trimming removed 2 bases from V and 2 bases from J, with 14 bases in between. CDR3 region: CASSFLRDWAYNEQFF. The CDR3 DNA is TGTGCCAGCAGCTTCCTCCGGGACTGGGCCTACAATGAGCAGTTCTTC.

The chain carries TRBV5-4 and TRBJ2-7; TRBD2 aligns across 10 bases. The CDR3 totals 15 residues. The germline V gene has CDR1 SGHNT and CDR2 YYREEE (reference sequence). J was trimmed by 6 bases and V by 4 bases; bases with no gene match: 10. The chain's CDR3 is CASSPMTAGGIEQYF. The CDR3 DNA follows: TGTGCCAGCAGCCCTATGACAGCGGGAGGGATCGAGCAGTACTTC.

The chain has TRBV18 and TRBJ2-2, with 8 bases that match TRBD1. V shed 5 bases, J shed 1 base, and the junction held 3 bases outside the gene matches. Germline CDR1 is KGHSH and CDR2 is LQKENI. This CDR3 spans 15 amino acids. The chain's CDR3 is CASSSGTGNTGELFF. DNA for the CDR3: TGTGCCAGCTCATCCGGGACAGGGAACACCGGGGAGCTGTTTTTT.

The rearrangement joins TRBV15 to TRBJ1-5, with D perhaps TRBD1 (5 bases). The CDR3 totals 19 residues. The ends were cut back, 1 base at V and 3 bases at J, with 22 bases in the middle. Germline CDR1 LNHNV, CDR2 YYDKDF (reference sequence). CDR3 coding DNA: TGTGCCACCAGCAGAGGGGGCTTAAGGGCGGGGAAGAACAATCAGCCCCAGCATTTT. Protein: CATSRGGLRAGKNNQPQHF.

This clone came up a few times. The CDR3 region is CAWSRDRGRRGYTF. DNA of the CDR3: TGTGCCTGGAGTCGCGACAGGGGGCGTCGAGGCTACACCTTC. V gene TRBV30 combines with J gene TRBJ1-2; 10 nucleotides align to TRBD1. Germline trimming cut 2 bases from V and 8 bases from J; bases unmatched to any gene: 8. The CDR3 is made up of 14 amino acids. Germline V gene sequence: CDR1 GTSNPN, CDR2 SVGIG (reference sequence).

This clone was observed a single time. V usage is TRBV19 and J usage is TRBJ2-5; 12 bases match TRBD2. The CDR3 length is 17 residues. V shed 1 base and J 2 bases; nucleotides not matched to a gene: 5. In germline, CDR1 is LNHDA, CDR2 SQIVND (reference sequence). Written as DNA, the CDR3 is TGTGCCAGTAGTATAGGGGGACTAGCGGGCCTACAAGAGACCCAGTACTTC. Its protein is CASSIGGLAGLQETQYF.

The gene calls are TRBV12-3 or TRBV12-4 and TRBJ2-7, with D possibly TRBD1 on 5 matching bases. Between the trimmed V and J ends, which lost 5 bases and 5 bases, there was a span of 13 bases. This CDR3 is built from 13 residues. CDR3 DNA: TGTGCCAGCAGTCTGACCCAGGGCAACGAGCAGTACTTC. Translated, it gives CASSLTQGNEQYF.

V gene TRBV9 combines with J gene TRBJ1-4, with 7 bases lining up with TRBD1. Losses at the gene ends were 3 bases for V and 6 bases for J; bases not matched to a gene: 11. Germline loops: CDR1 SGDLS, CDR2 YYNGEE. The CDR3 has 16 amino acids. CDR3 region: CASSERRDSSHEKLFF. In DNA, the CDR3 is TGTGCCAGCAGCGAGAGGCGGGACAGTTCGCATGAAAAACTGTTTTTT.

Concerning this clone: Other DNA sequences from this sample encode an identical CDR3 as well. The CDR3 DNA is TGCAGCGCTACCGGGACTAGCGGGGGCAATGAGCAGTTCTTC. It yields the protein CSATGTSGGNEQFF. The V call is TRBV29-1, the J call TRBJ2-1, with 14 bases lining up with TRBD2. The CDR3 has 14 residues. CDR1 and CDR2 from the germline V gene are SQVTM and ANQGSEA. After removal of 7 bases from V and 6 bases from J, the junction contained 5 bases not matched to a gene.

V gene TRBV30 combines with J gene TRBJ2-4; 12 positions agree with TRBD2. Germline CDR1 GTSNPN, CDR2 SVGIG (reference sequence). Losses at the gene ends were 3 bases for V and 8 bases for J; bases not matched to a gene: 8. The CDR3 runs to 15 residues. Here the CDR3 DNA reads TGTGCCTGGAGCCCAGGGACTAGCGGGCCACACATTCAGTACTTC. The encoded protein is CAWSPGTSGPHIQYF.

The chain recombines TRBV10-3 with TRBJ2-7, with 11 bases that match TRBD2. Trimming cost V 6 bases and J 0 bases; bases outside gene matches: 10. Germline CDR1 reads ENHRY; CDR2 reads SYGVKD. This CDR3 has 17 residues. CDR3 nucleotides: TGTGCCATCAGCCCCAGACTAGCGGGGCTTTCCTCCTACGAGCAGTACTTC. Amino acids: CAISPRLAGLSSYEQYF.

The chain couples TRBV2 to TRBJ2-7, with D unresolved. V was cut by 8 bases and J by 3 bases, with 8 bases left in between. The length of the CDR3 is 11 residues. From germline, CDR1 is SNHLY and CDR2 FYNNEI. The CDR3 region is CASLARYEQYF. CDR3 nucleotides: TGTGCCAGCTTAGCCCGCTACGAGCAGTACTTC.

Of note for this clone: Other nucleotide sequences in the sample specify the same CDR3. This rearrangement joins TRBV7-9 to TRBJ1-3; no clear D gene. The CDR3 consists of 14 residues. Trimming left V 1 base short and J 0 bases short, with 4 bases between. Per germline, CDR1 SEHNR and CDR2 FQNEAQ (reference sequence). CDR3 protein: CASSLVSSGNTIYF. CDR3 coding DNA: TGTGCCAGCAGCTTAGTTAGCTCTGGAAACACCATATATTTT.

The J gene is TRBJ2-1, the V gene TRBV10-1; 15 bases are a match to TRBD2. Germline V gene data show CDR1 as WNHNN and CDR2 as SYGVQD (reference sequence). This CDR3 contains 15 residues. The V gene end was trimmed by 6 bases and the J gene end by 7 bases; junction bases not matched to a gene: 4. CDR3 residues: CASSLGLAGGNEQFF. DNA for the CDR3: TGCGCCAGCAGCCTGGGACTAGCGGGAGGTAATGAGCAGTTCTTC.

The V call is TRBV30, the J call TRBJ1-2, with 7 bases fitting TRBD1. J gave up 2 bases and V 3 bases, and 12 bases lay outside the gene matches. Germline V gives CDR1 GTSNPN, CDR2 SVGIG (reference sequence). The CDR3 sequence is 16 residues long. CDR3 bases: TGTGCCTGGAGGGCTCCGCCGGGACAGCAGAACTATGGCTACACCTTC. Translation gives CAWRAPPGQQNYGYTF.

The chain combines TRBV28 with TRBJ1-1, with 8 positions matching TRBD1. This CDR3 has 16 amino acids. CDR1 is MDHEN and CDR2 is SYDVKM in the germline V gene. J was trimmed by 2 bases and V by 5 bases; bases with no gene match: 10. The chain's CDR3 is CASSADRGNTNTEAFF. The CDR3 nucleotides are TGTGCCAGCAGTGCAGACAGGGGCAATACTAACACTGAAGCTTTCTTT.

The chain carries TRBV5-1 and TRBJ2-3; the D gene is possibly TRBD1 (5 bases). CDR3 length: 15 residues. The V and J ends lost 0 bases and 3 bases respectively, with 11 bases between them. Looked up from germline, CDR1 is SGHRS and CDR2 is YFSETQ. CDR3 amino acids: CASSLAGQVTDTQYF. The CDR3 DNA is TGCGCCAGCAGCTTGGCCGGACAAGTAACAGATACGCAGTATTTT.

V and J are TRBV11-2 and TRBJ2-1, with 12 bases fitting TRBD2. The CDR3 contains 18 residues. J lost 9 bases, V lost 4 bases, and 16 bases had no gene match. Germline-derived CDR1 and CDR2 are SGHAT and FQNNGV. The CDR3 coding sequence is TGTGCCAGCAGCTCCCAACTCAAGACTAGCGGGAGCCACGGTGAGCAGTTCTTC. Protein sequence: CASSSQLKTSGSHGEQFF. The full variable domain, its missing parts supplied by reference TRBV11-2 and TRBJ2-1, is EAGVAQSPRYKIIEKRQSVAFWCNPISGHATLYWYQQILGQGPKLLIQFQNNGVVDDSQLPKDRFSAERLKGVDSTLKIQPAKLEDSAVYLCASSSQLKTSGSHGEQFFGPGTRLTVL.

This clone was detected once. The V gene is TRBV7-9, the J gene TRBJ2-7, with 10 nucleotides matching TRBD1. There are 15 residues in the CDR3. Looked up from germline, CDR1 is SEHNR and CDR2 is FQNEAQ (reference sequence). V gave up 5 bases and J gave up 2 bases; unmatched junction bases: 6. The CDR3 DNA reads TGTGCCAGCAGCCCCGGACAGGGGGGGACCTACGAGCAGTACTTC. It encodes CASSPGQGGTYEQYF. The complete variable domain, with remaining parts taken from reference TRBV7-9 and TRBJ2-7, reads DTGVSQNPRHKITKRGQNVTFRCDPISEHNRLYWYRQTLGQGPEFLTYFQNEAQLEKSRLLSDRFSAERPKGSFSTLEIQRTEQGDSAMYLCASSPGQGGTYEQYFGPGTRLTVT.

J is TRBJ1-1 and V is TRBV5-1; D is undetermined. The CDR3 has 14 residues. Germline V gene sequence: CDR1 SGHRS, CDR2 YFSETQ. The V end was cut by 0 bases, the J end by 3 bases, with 9 bases between. This chain's CDR3 is CASSLDAGDTEAFF. DNA for the CDR3: TGCGCCAGCAGCTTGGATGCAGGCGACACTGAAGCTTTCTTT.

The rearrangement uses TRBV11-2 and TRBJ2-2; D is undetermined. The CDR3 runs to 12 residues. Trimming cost V 5 bases and J 6 bases, with 7 bases left between them. The germline V gene has CDR1 SGHAT and CDR2 FQNNGV. The CDR3 DNA reads TGTGCCAGCAGCCCCCTCCCCGGGGAGCTGTTTTTT. Translation gives CASSPLPGELFF.

This sequence joins TRBV2 and TRBJ2-7; no definite D call. Germline loops: CDR1 SNHLY, CDR2 FYNNEI. This CDR3 has 10 amino acids. V lost 8 bases and J lost 6, with 8 bases in between. CDR3 sequence: CASRVSEQYF. The CDR3 coding sequence is TGTGCCAGCCGCGTCTCCGAGCAGTACTTC.

This clone was counted a few times. The rearrangement joins TRBV10-2 to TRBJ2-1; D remains ambiguous. The ends were cut back, 0 bases at V and 4 bases at J, with 4 bases in the middle. Germline V gives CDR1 WSHSY, CDR2 SAAADI. The CDR3 runs to 13 residues. The CDR3 region has the DNA TGCGCCAGCAGTGAGTCGTTATACAATGAGCAGTTCTTC. Protein product: CASSESLYNEQFF.